These T cell receptor beta chains were read from a single sample in a study of CD8 T cells in Susac syndrome. TCRdb reprocessed the immunoSEQ multiplex PCR reads with MiXCR, giving one entry per CDR3 protein. The table shows 150,000 or so distinct CDR3 sequences, with just under 95% occurring only once. The material sequenced was CD4+ T cells from PBMCs. These receptors were taken from a human donor in good health. Each CDR3 is given with its conserved first and last residue. The order of the fields is V gene, clone size, J gene, D gene, CDR3 protein, CDR3 DNA. D genes are given only for firm matches. Some rows have no size entry. The others give once, few or many, or a class for an expanded clone.

v_call: TRBV30; clone_size: few; j_call: TRBJ1-6; d_call: -; cdr3_aa: CAWSVGGSNSPLHF; cdr3_nt: TGTGCCTGGAGTGTTGGGGGTTCTAATTCACCCCTCCACTTT
v_call: TRBV5-1; clone_size: -; j_call: TRBJ1-1; d_call: TRBD1; cdr3_aa: CASSGDRAGEAFF; cdr3_nt: TGCGCCAGCAGCGGCGACAGGGCCGGGGAAGCTTTCTTT
v_call: TRBV19; clone_size: -; j_call: TRBJ1-6; d_call: TRBD1; cdr3_aa: CASSIGGTGSPLHF; cdr3_nt: TGTGCCAGTAGTATAGGCGGGACAGGGTCGCCCCTCCACTTT
v_call: TRBV9; clone_size: -; j_call: TRBJ2-1; d_call: -; cdr3_aa: CASSVVRDPTYNEQFF; cdr3_nt: TGTGCCAGCAGCGTAGTAAGGGACCCAACCTACAATGAGCAGTTCTTC
v_call: TRBV12-3/TRBV12-4; clone_size: -; j_call: TRBJ1-5; d_call: TRBD1; cdr3_aa: CASSPGTGGNNQPQHF; cdr3_nt: TGTGCCAGCAGTCCCGGGACAGGGGGGAACAATCAGCCCCAGCATTTT
v_call: TRBV7-6; clone_size: -; j_call: TRBJ2-7; d_call: TRBD2; cdr3_aa: CASSDSGGASYEQYF; cdr3_nt: TGTGCCAGCAGCGATAGCGGGGGTGCCTCCTACGAGCAGTACTTC
v_call: TRBV15; clone_size: -; j_call: TRBJ2-1; d_call: -; cdr3_aa: CATSREQAIGGNEQFF; cdr3_nt: TGTGCCACCAGCAGAGAACAAGCGATCGGGGGCAATGAGCAGTTCTTC
v_call: TRBV9; clone_size: -; j_call: TRBJ2-3; d_call: -; cdr3_aa: CASSTTATDTQYF; cdr3_nt: TGTGCCAGCAGCACCACAGCGACAGATACGCAGTATTTT
v_call: TRBV29-1; clone_size: -; j_call: TRBJ1-2; d_call: TRBD1; cdr3_aa: CSVRTGGNYGYTF; cdr3_nt: TGCAGCGTCAGGACAGGGGGCAACTATGGCTACACCTTC
v_call: TRBV4-1; clone_size: -; j_call: TRBJ2-1; d_call: -; cdr3_aa: CASSQLHPIRANEQFF; cdr3_nt: TGCGCCAGCAGCCAACTCCACCCGATCCGAGCCAATGAGCAGTTCTTC
v_call: TRBV3-1; clone_size: -; j_call: TRBJ2-2; d_call: -; cdr3_aa: CASSRPNTGELFF; cdr3_nt: TGTGCCAGCAGCCGCCCGAACACCGGGGAGCTGTTTTTT
v_call: TRBV6-6; clone_size: -; j_call: TRBJ1-1; d_call: -; cdr3_aa: CASKGTQWTEAFF; cdr3_nt: TGTGCCAGCAAGGGCACACAGTGGACTGAAGCTTTCTTT
v_call: TRBV14; clone_size: -; j_call: TRBJ2-7; d_call: -; cdr3_aa: CAIHGMVVQYF; cdr3_nt: TGTGCCATCCATGGAATGGTTGTGCAGTACTTC
v_call: TRBV30; clone_size: -; j_call: TRBJ1-1; d_call: -; cdr3_aa: CAWSVRLRNTEAFF; cdr3_nt: TGTGCCTGGAGTGTACGCCTAAGGAACACTGAAGCTTTCTTT
v_call: TRBV29-1; clone_size: -; j_call: TRBJ1-2; d_call: -; cdr3_aa: CSAADIGDPNYGYTF; cdr3_nt: TGCAGCGCCGCCGACATTGGGGACCCGAACTATGGCTACACCTTC
v_call: TRBV6-2/TRBV6-3; clone_size: -; j_call: TRBJ2-1; d_call: -; cdr3_aa: CASSLGPLDYNEQFF; cdr3_nt: TGTGCCAGCAGTCTGGGGCCCCTTGACTACAATGAGCAGTTCTTC
v_call: TRBV20-1; clone_size: -; j_call: TRBJ2-1; d_call: TRBD2; cdr3_aa: CSTYSGGEHEQFF; cdr3_nt: TGCAGTACGTACAGCGGGGGGGAACATGAGCAGTTCTTC
v_call: TRBV23-1; clone_size: -; j_call: TRBJ2-1; d_call: TRBD2; cdr3_aa: CASRPKGLAGTSSYNEQFF; cdr3_nt: TGCGCCAGCAGACCAAAGGGACTAGCGGGGACCAGCTCCTACAATGAGCAGTTCTTC
v_call: TRBV4-3; clone_size: -; j_call: TRBJ2-5; d_call: -; cdr3_aa: CASSQAWGPQETQYF; cdr3_nt: TGCGCCAGCAGCCAAGCATGGGGACCACAAGAGACCCAGTACTTC
v_call: TRBV24-1; clone_size: -; j_call: TRBJ2-2; d_call: TRBD1; cdr3_aa: CATSDLRQGRELFF; cdr3_nt: TGTGCCACCAGTGATTTACGACAGGGCCGGGAGCTGTTTTTT
v_call: TRBV6-2/TRBV6-3; clone_size: -; j_call: TRBJ2-1; d_call: TRBD2; cdr3_aa: CASSWGLAGYNEQFF; cdr3_nt: TGTGCCAGCAGTTGGGGACTAGCGGGGTACAATGAGCAGTTCTTC
v_call: TRBV2; clone_size: -; j_call: TRBJ2-3; d_call: -; cdr3_aa: CASGRTSPDTDTQYF; cdr3_nt: TGTGCCAGCGGACGTACCAGCCCCGACACAGATACGCAGTATTTT
v_call: TRBV2; clone_size: -; j_call: TRBJ2-3; d_call: -; cdr3_aa: CASTPTDFSTDTQYF; cdr3_nt: TGTGCCAGCACCCCGACTGACTTTAGCACAGATACGCAGTATTTT
v_call: TRBV27; clone_size: -; j_call: TRBJ1-4; d_call: -; cdr3_aa: CASSLMESEKLFF; cdr3_nt: TGTGCCAGCAGTTTAATGGAGAGTGAAAAACTGTTTTTT
v_call: TRBV2; clone_size: -; j_call: TRBJ1-6; d_call: -; cdr3_aa: CASSVGSGSSPLHF; cdr3_nt: TGTGCCAGCAGTGTAGGGAGTGGGAGTTCACCCCTCCACTTT
v_call: TRBV20-1; clone_size: -; j_call: TRBJ2-3; d_call: TRBD2; cdr3_aa: CSASALGGVGTDTQYF; cdr3_nt: TGCAGTGCTAGCGCCCTCGGGGGGGTGGGGACAGATACGCAGTATTTT
v_call: TRBV5-6; clone_size: -; j_call: TRBJ1-2; d_call: TRBD1; cdr3_aa: CASSQGTGHYGYTF; cdr3_nt: TGTGCCAGCAGCCAAGGGACAGGGCACTATGGCTACACCTTC
v_call: TRBV12-3/TRBV12-4; clone_size: -; j_call: TRBJ1-2; d_call: -; cdr3_aa: CASSHTRTLFMFGYTF; cdr3_nt: TGTGCCAGCAGCCATACGCGGACCCTCTTTATGTTTGGCTACACCTTC
v_call: TRBV4-3; clone_size: -; j_call: TRBJ2-3; d_call: -; cdr3_aa: CASSQDGRADTQYF; cdr3_nt: TGCGCCAGCAGCCAAGATGGCAGGGCAGATACGCAGTATTTT
v_call: TRBV6-2/TRBV6-3; clone_size: -; j_call: TRBJ2-3; d_call: -; cdr3_aa: CASTDRQGDTQYF; cdr3_nt: TGTGCCAGCACCGACCGGCAGGGAGATACGCAGTATTTT
v_call: TRBV9; clone_size: -; j_call: TRBJ2-5; d_call: TRBD2; cdr3_aa: CASSVGSGGTLGETQYF; cdr3_nt: TGTGCCAGCAGCGTAGGTAGCGGGGGAACCCTGGGGGAGACCCAGTACTTC
v_call: TRBV5-1; clone_size: -; j_call: TRBJ1-2; d_call: -; cdr3_aa: CASRRGESNYGYTF; cdr3_nt: TGCGCCAGCCGCAGGGGCGAATCTAACTATGGCTACACCTTC
v_call: TRBV28; clone_size: -; j_call: TRBJ1-2; d_call: TRBD1; cdr3_aa: CASSSGQGKYGYTF; cdr3_nt: TGTGCCAGCAGTTCGGGACAGGGTAAATATGGCTACACCTTC
v_call: TRBV10-3; clone_size: -; j_call: TRBJ2-7; d_call: -; cdr3_aa: CAARAQQGDYEQYF; cdr3_nt: TGTGCCGCTCGAGCGCAGCAGGGCGACTACGAGCAGTACTTC
v_call: TRBV5-1; clone_size: -; j_call: TRBJ2-1; d_call: TRBD1; cdr3_aa: CASSLGDSSYNEQFF; cdr3_nt: TGCGCCAGCAGCTTGGGGGACAGCTCCTACAATGAGCAGTTCTTC
v_call: TRBV30; clone_size: -; j_call: TRBJ1-1; d_call: -; cdr3_aa: CAWSGSGSGAFF; cdr3_nt: TGTGCCTGGAGTGGGTCGGGTAGCGGAGCTTTCTTT
v_call: TRBV3-1; clone_size: -; j_call: TRBJ2-6; d_call: -; cdr3_aa: CASSQGSSSGANVLTF; cdr3_nt: TGTGCCAGCAGCCAGGGGTCCAGCTCTGGGGCCAACGTCCTGACTTTC
v_call: TRBV11-2; clone_size: -; j_call: TRBJ2-1; d_call: -; cdr3_aa: CASSLDRLNNEQFF; cdr3_nt: TGTGCCAGCAGCTTAGACAGGCTTAACAATGAGCAGTTCTTC
v_call: TRBV12-5; clone_size: -; j_call: TRBJ2-5; d_call: -; cdr3_aa: CASGVTGETQYF; cdr3_nt: TGTGCTAGTGGTGTGACGGGGGAGACCCAGTACTTC
v_call: TRBV6-5; clone_size: few; j_call: TRBJ1-2; d_call: -; cdr3_aa: CASSYGGRGGYTF; cdr3_nt: TGTGCCAGCAGTTATGGGGGGCGCGGTGGCTACACCTTC
v_call: TRBV20-1; clone_size: -; j_call: TRBJ2-1; d_call: TRBD2; cdr3_aa: CSAPDPSSGEINNEQFF; cdr3_nt: TGCAGTGCCCCTGATCCCTCTAGCGGGGAGATTAACAATGAGCAGTTCTTC